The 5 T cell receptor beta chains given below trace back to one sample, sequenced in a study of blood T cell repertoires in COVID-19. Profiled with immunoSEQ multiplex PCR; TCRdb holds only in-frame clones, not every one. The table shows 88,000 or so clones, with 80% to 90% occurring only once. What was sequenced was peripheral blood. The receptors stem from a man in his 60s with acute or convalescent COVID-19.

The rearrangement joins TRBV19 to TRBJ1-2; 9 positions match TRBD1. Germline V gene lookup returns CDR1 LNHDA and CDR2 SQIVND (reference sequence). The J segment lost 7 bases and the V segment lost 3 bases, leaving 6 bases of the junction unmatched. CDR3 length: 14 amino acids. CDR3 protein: CASSIPGQGSGYTF. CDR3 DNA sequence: TGTGCCAGTAGTATCCCGGGACAGGGCAGTGGCTACACCTTC.

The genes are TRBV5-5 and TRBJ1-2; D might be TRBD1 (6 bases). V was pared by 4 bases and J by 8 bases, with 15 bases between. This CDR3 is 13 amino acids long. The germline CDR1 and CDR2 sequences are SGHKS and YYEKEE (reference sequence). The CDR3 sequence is CASSVTGKGGYTF. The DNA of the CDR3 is TGTGCCAGCAGCGTAACAGGGAAGGGGGGCTACACCTTC.

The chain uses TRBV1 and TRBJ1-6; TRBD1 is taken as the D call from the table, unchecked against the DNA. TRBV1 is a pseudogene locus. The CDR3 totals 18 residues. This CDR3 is CTSSHTGQGRTYNSPLHF. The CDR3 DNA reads TGCACCAGCAGCCACACGGGACAGGGGAGGACCTATAATTCACCCCTCCACTTT.

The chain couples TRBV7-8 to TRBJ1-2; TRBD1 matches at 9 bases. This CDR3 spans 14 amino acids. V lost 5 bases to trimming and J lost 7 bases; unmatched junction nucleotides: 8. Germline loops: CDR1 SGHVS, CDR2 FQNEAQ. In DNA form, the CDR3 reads TGTGCCAGCAGCCCCACGGGGACAGGGTCTGGCTACACCTTC. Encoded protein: CASSPTGTGSGYTF.

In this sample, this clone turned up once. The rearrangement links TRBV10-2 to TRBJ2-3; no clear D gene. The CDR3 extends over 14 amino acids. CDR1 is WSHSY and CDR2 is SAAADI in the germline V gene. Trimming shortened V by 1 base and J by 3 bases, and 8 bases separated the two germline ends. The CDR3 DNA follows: TGCGCCAGCAGTGAGTGGGCCAGTACAGATACGCAGTATTTT. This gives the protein CASSEWASTDTQYF.